This is a list of T cell receptor beta chains from one sample in a study of blood T cell repertoires in COVID-19. Profiled with immunoSEQ multiplex PCR; TCRdb holds only in-frame clones, not every one. The sample consists of around 200,000 clones, under 90% of them appearing once. Sequencing input: peripheral blood. Receptors were obtained from a woman in her seventies with COVID-19, enrolled during active disease. Both conserved end residues are part of each CDR3. A D gene is named only where the DNA matches it firmly.

D,V,J,DNA,CDR3
-,TRBV30,TRBJ1-4,TGTGCCTGGAGTAGGCGGGCTTACGCAACTAATGAAAAACTGTTTTTT,CAWSRRAYATNEKLFF
-,TRBV3-1/TRBV3-2,TRBJ1-1,TGTGCCAGCAGCCGGATGACAGGAGAGAACACTGAAGCTTTCTTT,CASSRMTGENTEAFF
TRBD1,TRBV5-4,TRBJ1-6,TGTGCCAGCAGTTTGATCCGTACGACAGGGCTCAATTCACCCCTCCACTTT,CASSLIRTTGLNSPLHF
TRBD2,TRBV6-2/TRBV6-3,TRBJ2-7,TGTGCCAGCAGTACAACACTGACAACTAGCGGGACAATCCACGAGCAGTACTTC,CASSTTLTTSGTIHEQYF
TRBD1,TRBV11-3,TRBJ1-2,TGTGCCAGCAGCCTCAGGGACAGGGCGTCGAATGGCTACACCTTC,CASSLRDRASNGYTF
TRBD2,TRBV4-2,TRBJ2-2,TGTGCCAGCAGCCAAGACCTAGCGGGGGGGCGGCCCGGGGAGCTGTTTTTT,CASSQDLAGGRPGELFF
-,TRBV27,TRBJ2-7,TGTGCCAGCAGTTTAGGACAGAGGTACGAGCAGTACTTC,CASSLGQRYEQYF
TRBD2,TRBV29-1,TRBJ2-1,TGCAGCGTTGAGAGCGGGAGGATATTTTGGCAGTTCTTC,CSVESGRIFWQFF
-,TRBV6-1,TRBJ1-5,TGTGCCAGCAGTGAAGTCGCGGGGGGGCTCAATCAGCCCCAGCATTTT,CASSEVAGGLNQPQHF
TRBD2,TRBV7-2,TRBJ2-5,TGTGCCAGTGGGACTAGCGGGATCCAAGAGACCCAGTACTTC,CASGTSGIQETQYF
TRBD1,TRBV12-3/TRBV12-4,TRBJ1-2,TGTGCCAGCAGCATACAGGGGTCCTATGGCTACACCTTC,CASSIQGSYGYTF
-,TRBV24-1,TRBJ2-4,TGTGCCACCACTATCGATCCGCTAGCCAAAAACATTCAGTACTTC,CATTIDPLAKNIQYF
TRBD1,TRBV7-2,TRBJ1-6,TGTGCCAGCAGCTCTTCGGGACAGCTCTTTGTGGGGAATAATTCACCCCTCCACTTT,CASSSSGQLFVGNNSPLHF
TRBD1,TRBV9,TRBJ1-2,TGTGCCAGCAGCCCCGCCGGGACAGGGCTTGGCTATGGCTACACCTTC,CASSPAGTGLGYGYTF